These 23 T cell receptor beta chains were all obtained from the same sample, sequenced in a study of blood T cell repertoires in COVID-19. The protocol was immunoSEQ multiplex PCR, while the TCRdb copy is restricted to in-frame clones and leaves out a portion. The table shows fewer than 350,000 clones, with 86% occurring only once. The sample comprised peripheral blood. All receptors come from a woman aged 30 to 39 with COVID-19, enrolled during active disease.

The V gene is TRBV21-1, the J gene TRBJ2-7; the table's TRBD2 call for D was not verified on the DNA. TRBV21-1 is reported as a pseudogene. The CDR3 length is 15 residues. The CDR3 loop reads CASSMKRGGTYEQYF. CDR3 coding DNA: TGTGCCAGCAGCATGAAGCGGGGGGGAACCTACGAGCAGTACTTC.

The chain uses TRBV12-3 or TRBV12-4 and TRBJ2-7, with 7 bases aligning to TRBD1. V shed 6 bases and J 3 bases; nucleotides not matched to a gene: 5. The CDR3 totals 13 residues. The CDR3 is CASSVDRRYEQYF. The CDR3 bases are TGTGCCAGCAGCGTGGACAGGCGCTACGAGCAGTACTTC.

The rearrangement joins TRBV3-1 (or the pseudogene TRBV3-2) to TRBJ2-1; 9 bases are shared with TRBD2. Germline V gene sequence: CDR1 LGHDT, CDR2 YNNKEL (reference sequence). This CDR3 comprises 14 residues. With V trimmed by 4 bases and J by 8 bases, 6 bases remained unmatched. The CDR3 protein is CASSRASGDDEQFF. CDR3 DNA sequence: TGTGCCAGCAGCCGCGCTAGCGGGGACGATGAGCAGTTCTTC.

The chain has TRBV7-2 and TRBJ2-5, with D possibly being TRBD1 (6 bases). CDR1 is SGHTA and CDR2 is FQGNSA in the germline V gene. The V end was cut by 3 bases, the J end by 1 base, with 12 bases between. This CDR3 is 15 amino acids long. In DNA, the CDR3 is TGTGCCAGCAGCTTGGTAAGGGGGACCCAAGAGACCCAGTACTTC. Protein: CASSLVRGTQETQYF. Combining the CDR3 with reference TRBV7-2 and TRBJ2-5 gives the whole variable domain GAGVSQSPSNKVTEKGKDVELRCDPISGHTALYWYRQSLGQGLEFLIYFQGNSAPDKSGLPSDRFSAERTGGSVSTLTIQRTQQEDSAVYLCASSLVRGTQETQYFGPGTRLLVL.

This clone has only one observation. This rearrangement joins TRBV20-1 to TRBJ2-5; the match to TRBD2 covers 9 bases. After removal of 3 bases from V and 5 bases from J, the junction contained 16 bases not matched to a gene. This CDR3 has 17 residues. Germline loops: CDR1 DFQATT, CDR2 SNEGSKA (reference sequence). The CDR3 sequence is CSASLLAGTRSRETQYF. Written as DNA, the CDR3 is TGCAGTGCTAGTCTTCTAGCGGGGACACGGTCTCGGGAGACCCAGTACTTC.

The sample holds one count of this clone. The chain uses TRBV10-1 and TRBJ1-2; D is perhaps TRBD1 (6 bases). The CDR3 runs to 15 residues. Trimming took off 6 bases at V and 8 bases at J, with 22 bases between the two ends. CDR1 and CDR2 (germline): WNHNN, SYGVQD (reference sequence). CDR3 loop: CASRPSPGHRRGYTF. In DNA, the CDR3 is TGCGCCAGCAGACCTAGTCCGGGACATCGCAGGGGCTACACCTTC.

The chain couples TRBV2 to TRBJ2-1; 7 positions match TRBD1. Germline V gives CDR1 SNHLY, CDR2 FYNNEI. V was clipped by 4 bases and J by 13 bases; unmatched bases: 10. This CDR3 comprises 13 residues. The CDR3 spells CASSAPGQRIQFF. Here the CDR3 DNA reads TGTGCCAGCAGTGCCCCGGGACAGCGAATTCAGTTCTTC.

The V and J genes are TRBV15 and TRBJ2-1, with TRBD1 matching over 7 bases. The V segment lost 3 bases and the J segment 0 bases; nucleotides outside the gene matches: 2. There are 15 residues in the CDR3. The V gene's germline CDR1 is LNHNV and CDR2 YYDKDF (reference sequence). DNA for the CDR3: TGTGCCACCAGCAGGGACAGGAGCTCCTACAATGAGCAGTTCTTC. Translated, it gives CATSRDRSSYNEQFF.

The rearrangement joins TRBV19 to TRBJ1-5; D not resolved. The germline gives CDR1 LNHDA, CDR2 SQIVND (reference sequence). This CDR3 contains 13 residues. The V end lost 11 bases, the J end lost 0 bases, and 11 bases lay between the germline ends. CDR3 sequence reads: CAARAHSNQPQHF. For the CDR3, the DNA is TGTGCCGCGAGGGCCCATAGCAATCAGCCCCAGCATTTT.

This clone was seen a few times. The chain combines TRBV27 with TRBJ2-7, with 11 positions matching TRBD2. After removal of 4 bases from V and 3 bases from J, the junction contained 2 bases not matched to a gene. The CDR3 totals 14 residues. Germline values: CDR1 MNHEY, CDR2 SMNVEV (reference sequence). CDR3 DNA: TGTGCCAGCAGTTGGGGGACTAGCGGCTACGAGCAGTACTTC. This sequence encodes CASSWGTSGYEQYF.

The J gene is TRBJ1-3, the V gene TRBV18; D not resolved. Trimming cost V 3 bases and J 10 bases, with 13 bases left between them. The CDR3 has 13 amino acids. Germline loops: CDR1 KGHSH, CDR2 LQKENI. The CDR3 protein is CASSPGSSKTIYF. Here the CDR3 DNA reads TGTGCCAGCTCACCGGGCAGCAGCAAGACCATATATTTT.

The CDR3 protein is CASSDLAGGLEETQYF. As DNA, the CDR3 is TGCGCCAGCAGTGACCTAGCGGGGGGGTTGGAGGAGACCCAGTACTTC. The chain carries TRBV10-2 and TRBJ2-5, with TRBD2 matching over 12 bases. J gave up 5 bases and V 3 bases, and 7 bases lay outside the gene matches. The CDR3 loop spans 16 amino acids. The germline V gene encodes CDR1 WSHSY and CDR2 SAAADI.

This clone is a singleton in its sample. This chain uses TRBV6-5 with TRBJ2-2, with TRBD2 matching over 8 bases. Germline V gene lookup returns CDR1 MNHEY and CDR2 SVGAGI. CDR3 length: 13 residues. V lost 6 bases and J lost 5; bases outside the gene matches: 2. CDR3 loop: CASRTSGTGELFF. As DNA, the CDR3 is TGTGCCAGCAGAACTAGCGGTACCGGGGAGCTGTTTTTT.

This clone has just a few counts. The CDR3 loop is CASSLPYTEAFF. The CDR3 DNA sequence: TGTGCCAGCAGCCTCCCCTACACTGAAGCTTTCTTT. The chain recombines TRBV7-9 with TRBJ1-1, with unresolved D. The CDR3 extends over 12 amino acids. From germline, CDR1 is SEHNR and CDR2 FQNEAQ (reference sequence). V lost 5 bases to trimming and J lost 3 bases, with 7 bases between them.

CDR3 in amino acids: CASDPPSTEAYTF. The CDR3 DNA reads TGTGCCAGCGATCCCCCCTCGACAGAGGCCTACACCTTC. The V call is TRBV2, the J call TRBJ1-2, with D possibly TRBD1 on 5 matching bases. CDR3 length: 13 amino acids. From germline, CDR1 is SNHLY and CDR2 FYNNEI. The V and J ends lost 8 bases and 10 bases respectively, with 20 bases between them.

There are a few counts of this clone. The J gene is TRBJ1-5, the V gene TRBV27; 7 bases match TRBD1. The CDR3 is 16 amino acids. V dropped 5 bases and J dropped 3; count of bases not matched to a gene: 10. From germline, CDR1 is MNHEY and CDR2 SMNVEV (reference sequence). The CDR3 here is CASSPVWGQLNQPQHF. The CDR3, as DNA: TGTGCCAGCAGTCCGGTTTGGGGACAGCTCAATCAGCCCCAGCATTTT.

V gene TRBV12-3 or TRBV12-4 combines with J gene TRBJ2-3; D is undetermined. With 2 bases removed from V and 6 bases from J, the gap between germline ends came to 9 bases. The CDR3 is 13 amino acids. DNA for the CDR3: TGTGCCAGCAGTTTATTTCCCCGTGATACGCAGTATTTT. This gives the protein CASSLFPRDTQYF.

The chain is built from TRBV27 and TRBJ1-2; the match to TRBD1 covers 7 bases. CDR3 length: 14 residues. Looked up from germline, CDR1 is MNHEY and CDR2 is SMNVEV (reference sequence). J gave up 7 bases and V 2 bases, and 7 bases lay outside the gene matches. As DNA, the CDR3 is TGTGCCAGCAGTTTACGGCAGGGGGGAGGTGGCTACACCTTC. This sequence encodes CASSLRQGGGGYTF.

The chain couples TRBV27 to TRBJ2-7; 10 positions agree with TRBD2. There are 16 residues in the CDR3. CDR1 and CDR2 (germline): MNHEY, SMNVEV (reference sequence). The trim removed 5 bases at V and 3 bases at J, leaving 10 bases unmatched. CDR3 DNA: TGTGCCAGCAGTCCAAGCGGGGGGGAGGTCGACTACGAGCAGTACTTC. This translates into CASSPSGGEVDYEQYF.

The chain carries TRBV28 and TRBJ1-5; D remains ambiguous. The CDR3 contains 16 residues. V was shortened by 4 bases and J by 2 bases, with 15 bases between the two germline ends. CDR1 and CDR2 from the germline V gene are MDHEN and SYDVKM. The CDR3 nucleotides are TGTGCCAGCAGTTCCCTGGGCAGGTTCGGCAATCAGCCCCAGCATTTT. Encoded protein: CASSSLGRFGNQPQHF.

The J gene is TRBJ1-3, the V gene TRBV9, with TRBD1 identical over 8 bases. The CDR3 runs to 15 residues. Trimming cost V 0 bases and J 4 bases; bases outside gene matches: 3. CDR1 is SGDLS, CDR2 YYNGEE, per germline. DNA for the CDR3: TGTGCCAGCAGCGTAGGGACAGGGTCCGGAAACACCATATATTTT. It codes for CASSVGTGSGNTIYF.

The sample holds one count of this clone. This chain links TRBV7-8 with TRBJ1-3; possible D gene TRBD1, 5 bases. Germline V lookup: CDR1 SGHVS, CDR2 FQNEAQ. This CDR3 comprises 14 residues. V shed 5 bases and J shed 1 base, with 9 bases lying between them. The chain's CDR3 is CASSQDTSGNTIYF. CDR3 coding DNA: TGTGCCAGCAGCCAGGACACGTCTGGAAACACCATATATTTT.

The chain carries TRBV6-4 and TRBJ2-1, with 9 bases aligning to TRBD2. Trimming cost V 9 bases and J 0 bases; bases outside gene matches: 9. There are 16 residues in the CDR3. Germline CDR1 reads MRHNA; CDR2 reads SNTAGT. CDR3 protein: CASGERGVGSYNEQFF. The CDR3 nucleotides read TGTGCCAGTGGGGAGCGGGGGGTTGGCTCCTACAATGAGCAGTTCTTC.